The next 30 T cell receptor beta chains were all read from a single sample in a study of blood T cells in healthy people across ages. Next came a second PCR, run for roughly 6 to 11 cycles, which used a sample-barcoded 5' primer along with a J-beta primer mix. TCRdb fed the 5' RACE reads into MiXCR, producing one record per CDR3 protein. This table has 600,000 or so distinct CDR3 sequences, roughly 43% appearing once. The sequencing sample was made of blood. These receptors were taken from an elderly man in good health.

In its sample, this clonotype was seen a few times. In DNA form, the CDR3 reads TGTGCCACCAGCCAGGACAGGGCCCAAGAGACCCAGTACTTC. Translated: CATSQDRAQETQYF. V usage is TRBV15 and J usage is TRBJ2-5; TRBD1 agrees at 8 bases. Per germline, CDR1 LNHNV and CDR2 YYDKDF (reference sequence). The V and J ends lost 5 bases and 1 base, in that order; junction bases with no gene match: 3. The CDR3 contains 14 residues.

This rearrangement joins TRBV12-3 or TRBV12-4 to TRBJ2-1; 9 bases line up with TRBD1. The CDR3 is 15 amino acids. J was trimmed by 8 bases and V by 3 bases; bases with no gene match: 8. For the CDR3, the DNA is TGTGCCAGCAGTTTGGGGACAGGGACGTTCGATGAGCAGTTCTTC. As protein: CASSLGTGTFDEQFF.

A few counts support this clonotype. This chain uses TRBV20-1 with TRBJ2-5, with a possible D match to TRBD2 (5 bases). Trimming took off 4 bases at V and 6 bases at J, with 21 bases between the two ends. CDR3 length equals 15 residues. Per the germline V gene, CDR1 is DFQATT and CDR2 is SNEGSKA (reference sequence). The CDR3 nucleotides read TGCAGTGCTATCCCGGGGAGCGTCGGCGGTAAGACCCAGTACTTC. Protein product: CSAIPGSVGGKTQYF.

This clonotype was counted a single time. CDR3 protein: CASRGRSVVNEQYF. In DNA, the CDR3 is TGTGCCAGCAGGGGCAGGTCGGTCGTGAACGAGCAGTACTTC. The rearrangement joins TRBV28 to TRBJ2-7; D not certain. Germline assignment: CDR1 MDHEN and CDR2 SYDVKM. The V gene lost 6 bases and the J gene lost 5 bases, with 17 bases spanning the gap. The CDR3 contains 14 residues. Full variable domain (outside the CDR3, taken from reference TRBV28 and TRBJ2-7): DVKVTQSSRYLVKRTGEKVFLECVQDMDHENMFWYRQDPGLGLRLIYFSYDVKMKEKGDIPEGYSVSREKKERFSLILESASTNQTSMYLCASRGRSVVNEQYFGPGTRLTVT.

This clonotype was counted a few times. J is TRBJ2-3 and V is TRBV20-1; 7 nucleotides align to TRBD2. Germline V gives CDR1 DFQATT, CDR2 SNEGSKA (reference sequence). The CDR3 consists of 13 residues. CDR3 residues: CPGASGSTDTQYF. The CDR3 coding sequence is TGCCCTGGGGCTAGCGGTAGCACAGATACGCAGTATTTT.

Ten or more counts support this clonotype. This chain links TRBV6-5 with TRBJ2-5; D unresolved. V lost 6 bases to trimming and J lost 3 bases, with 14 bases between them. CDR3 length equals 14 residues. From germline, CDR1 is MNHEY and CDR2 SVGAGI. Here the CDR3 reads CASSDSWAKETQYF. The CDR3 DNA sequence: TGTGCCAGCAGCGATAGCTGGGCAAAAGAGACCCAGTACTTC.

The gene calls are TRBV2 and TRBJ1-1, with 10 nucleotides matching TRBD1. This CDR3 comprises 14 residues. The germline V gene encodes CDR1 SNHLY and CDR2 FYNNEI. V lost 3 bases and J lost 5; bases outside the gene matches: 3. The CDR3 loop is CASSEDRGNTEAFF. CDR3 DNA sequence: TGTGCCAGCAGTGAGGACAGGGGGAATACTGAAGCTTTCTTT.

The chain is built from TRBV7-2 and TRBJ2-5; 7 nucleotides match TRBD1. The CDR3 totals 18 residues. V shed 0 bases and J 0 bases; nucleotides not matched to a gene: 10. Germline CDR1 is SGHTA and CDR2 is FQGNSA. In nucleotides, the CDR3 is TGTGCCAGCAGCTTAGCCTCAAATCTTGACAGGGACCAAGAGACCCAGTACTTC. Protein sequence: CASSLASNLDRDQETQYF.

This clonotype was detected many times. This CDR3 reads CASRGTSGEAYNEQFF. In nucleotides, the CDR3 is TGTGCCAGCAGAGGGACTAGCGGGGAAGCCTACAATGAGCAGTTCTTC. The rearrangement uses TRBV6-6 and TRBJ2-1; TRBD2 agrees at 13 bases. The ends lost 6 bases at V and 2 bases at J; junction bases unmatched: 4. CDR1 and CDR2 from the germline V gene are MNHNY and SVGAGI (reference sequence). The CDR3 loop spans 16 amino acids.

The J gene is TRBJ1-5, the V gene TRBV5-1; maybe TRBD1 (5 bases). The CDR3 length is 16 residues. V was trimmed by 1 base and J by 1 base, leaving 12 bases between them. CDR1 is SGHRS and CDR2 is YFSETQ in the germline V gene. The DNA of the CDR3 is TGCGCCAGCAGCTTGATAATTACAGGAAGCAATCAGCCCCAGCATTTT. This gives the protein CASSLIITGSNQPQHF.

This clonotype was picked up one time. Since a much larger clone is just one base distant, this may be a read error. The chain is built from TRBV7-9 and TRBJ2-7; D may match TRBD1 or TRBD2 (7 bases each). This CDR3 is built from 15 residues. Germline V CDR1 and CDR2: SEHNR, FQNEAQ (reference sequence). Deletions cut 11 bases from V and 7 bases from J, with 27 bases between. This CDR3 is CAESEGTGDYNEQYF. The CDR3 bases are TGTGCCGAGTCCGAGGGAACAGGGGACTACAATGAGCAGTACTTC.

This clonotype turned up a few times. The rearrangement uses TRBV6-5 and TRBJ1-1; no firm D call. The germline V gene encodes CDR1 MNHEY and CDR2 SVGAGI. Trimming removed 5 bases from V and 8 bases from J, with 15 bases in between. There are 13 residues in the CDR3. The CDR3 coding sequence is TGTGCCAGCAGTGACGACCCGCAGTTCGAAGCTTTCTTT. Protein: CASSDDPQFEAFF.

This rearrangement joins TRBV3-1 to TRBJ2-2; D is undetermined. CDR3 length: 15 amino acids. Trimming left V 0 bases short and J 6 bases short, with 11 bases between. CDR1 is LGHDT, CDR2 YNNKEL, per germline (reference sequence). CDR3 bases: TGTGCCAGCAGCCAAGACCTCCGGGCGGCCGGGGAGCTGTTTTTT. Its protein product is CASSQDLRAAGELFF.

The chain is built from TRBV27 and TRBJ1-5; TRBD1 aligns across 7 bases. CDR3 length equals 14 residues. CDR1 and CDR2 (germline): MNHEY, SMNVEV (reference sequence). The J segment lost 4 bases and the V segment lost 5 bases, leaving 5 bases of the junction unmatched. The CDR3 coding sequence is TGTGCCAGCAGTCCAGGGGGACGAAATCAGCCCCAGCATTTT. Amino acid sequence: CASSPGGRNQPQHF.

This clonotype was seen only a few times. The chain combines TRBV18 with TRBJ2-3; D is ambiguous. V was trimmed by 5 bases and J by 2 bases, leaving 14 bases between them. Germline values: CDR1 KGHSH, CDR2 LQKENI. The CDR3 covers 15 residues. This CDR3 reads CASSSGFVATDTQYF. CDR3 DNA: TGTGCCAGCTCATCAGGTTTCGTCGCCACAGATACGCAGTATTTT.

The chain joins TRBV7-2 to TRBJ1-5; a weak D match, TRBD1 (5 bases). The CDR3 is 14 residues long. V lost 3 bases to trimming and J lost 1 base, with 7 bases between them. Germline CDR1 SGHTA, CDR2 FQGNSA. The CDR3 here is CASSLGRSNQPQHF. The CDR3, as DNA: TGTGCCAGCAGCTTGGGACGGAGCAATCAGCCCCAGCATTTT. The full variable domain, in which reference TRBV7-2 and TRBJ1-5 provide the parts outside the CDR3, is GAGVSQSPSNKVTEKGKDVELRCDPISGHTALYWYRQSLGQGLEFLIYFQGNSAPDKSGLPSDRFSAERTGGSVSTLTIQRTQQEDSAVYLCASSLGRSNQPQHFGDGTRLSIL.

The chain links TRBV9 to TRBJ2-7; 8 nucleotides align to TRBD1. Germline trimming cut 3 bases from V and 4 bases from J; bases unmatched to any gene: 9. The CDR3 totals 15 residues. The V gene's germline CDR1 is SGDLS and CDR2 YYNGEE. The CDR3 nucleotides read TGTGCCAGCAGCGCCATGACAGGGGTAGGGTACGAGCAGTACTTC. It translates to CASSAMTGVGYEQYF. The full variable domain, with the rest looked up from reference TRBV9 and TRBJ2-7, is DSGVTQTPKHLITATGQRVTLRCSPRSGDLSVYWYQQSLDQGLQFLIQYYNGEERAKGNILERFSAQQFPDLHSELNLSSLELGDSALYFCASSAMTGVGYEQYFGPGTRLTVT.

The rearrangement uses TRBV14 and TRBJ2-7, with TRBD1 as a possible D gene (6 bases). This CDR3 has 16 amino acids. The germline V gene encodes CDR1 SGHDN and CDR2 FVKESK. V lost 4 bases and J lost 0, with 16 bases in between. The CDR3 DNA sequence: TGTGCCAGCAGCCCCCGACAGGTTCCTTACTCCTACGAGCAGTACTTC. Translating it yields CASSPRQVPYSYEQYF.

This chain uses TRBV4-1 with TRBJ2-7; D is possibly TRBD1 or TRBD2 (5 bases each). Trimming removed 0 bases from V and 9 bases from J, with 9 bases in between. Germline V lookup: CDR1 MGHRA, CDR2 YSYEKL. CDR3 size: 12 residues. The CDR3 region is CASSQEVGGQYF. As DNA, the CDR3 is TGCGCCAGCAGCCAAGAGGTTGGGGGGCAGTACTTC.

This chain joins TRBV12-3 or TRBV12-4 and TRBJ2-2; TRBD2 matches 8 bases. This CDR3 spans 17 amino acids. Trimming at V came to 3 bases and at J to 5 bases, leaving 11 bases not matched to a gene. In DNA, the CDR3 is TGTGCCAGCAGTTTTCCTACTAGCGGCCTAAGGACCGGGGAGCTGTTTTTT. Translated, it gives CASSFPTSGLRTGELFF.

The rearrangement joins TRBV20-1 to TRBJ1-5; 9 bases are a match to TRBD1. The CDR3 contains 16 residues. With V trimmed by 6 bases and J by 6 bases, 15 bases remained unmatched. Germline V gene lookup returns CDR1 DFQATT and CDR2 SNEGSKA (reference sequence). CDR3 region: CSAIQPRTGVVQPQHF. Written as DNA, the CDR3 is TGCAGTGCCATTCAGCCCAGGACAGGGGTTGTTCAGCCCCAGCATTTT.

This clonotype was seen a few times. The chain carries TRBV12-3 or TRBV12-4 and TRBJ2-3; 9 bases align to TRBD1. This CDR3 spans 15 amino acids. V gave up 1 base and J gave up 2 bases; unmatched junction bases: 1. This CDR3 reads CASSLGTGDTDTQYF. The CDR3 DNA follows: TGTGCCAGCAGTTTAGGGACAGGGGACACAGATACGCAGTATTTT.

On this clonotype itself: A read error is possible here, since a much larger clone lies one base away. The chain couples TRBV20-1 to TRBJ2-4; TRBD2 matches 7 bases. The DNA end is more similar to TRBJ2-7, so the J call may be wrong. Per the germline V gene, CDR1 is DFQATT and CDR2 is SNEGSKA (reference sequence). The CDR3 has 13 residues. CDR3 sequence reads: CSAPPSGSHEQYF. The CDR3 region has the DNA TGCAGTGCTCCCCCTAGCGGTTCCCACGAGCAGTACTTC.

J is TRBJ2-1 and V is TRBV25-1; 13 bases match TRBD2. There are 18 residues in the CDR3. J gave up 2 bases and V 4 bases, and 8 bases lay outside the gene matches. The germline V gene encodes CDR1 MGHDK and CDR2 SYGVNS. The CDR3 DNA reads TGTGCCAGCAGTGCCGGACTAGCGGGGGCCCGTACCTACAATGAGCAGTTCTTC. Translated: CASSAGLAGARTYNEQFF.

This clonotype was counted at least ten times. This sequence joins TRBV6-6 and TRBJ1-4; D gene uncertain. With 0 bases removed from V and 3 bases from J, the gap between germline ends came to 5 bases. Looked up from germline, CDR1 is MNHNY and CDR2 is SVGAGI (reference sequence). The CDR3 contains 14 residues. The CDR3: CASSYSGPNEKLFF. The CDR3 bases are TGTGCCAGCAGTTACTCCGGCCCTAATGAAAAACTGTTTTTT.

At least ten counts were recorded for this clonotype. The V and J genes are TRBV6-5 and TRBJ2-7, with D perhaps being TRBD1 or TRBD2 (5 bases each). The V and J ends lost 5 bases and 2 bases respectively, with 13 bases between them. This CDR3 is 14 amino acids long. Germline CDR1 and CDR2: MNHEY and SVGAGI. Here the CDR3 DNA reads TGTGCCAGCAGTCGCCGGGACCCCCCCTACGAGCAGTACTTC. Its translation is CASSRRDPPYEQYF.

The chain uses TRBV20-1 and TRBJ2-3; a weak D match, TRBD2 (5 bases). The germline V gene encodes CDR1 DFQATT and CDR2 SNEGSKA (reference sequence). The CDR3 spans 13 residues. Trimming left V 4 bases short and J 3 bases short, with 11 bases between. The CDR3 is CSANEPGTDTQYF. CDR3 DNA: TGCAGTGCTAACGAACCGGGGACAGATACGCAGTATTTT.

A word on this clonotype: A clone one base away is much larger, so this may be a read error. The J gene is TRBJ2-5, the V gene TRBV6-5; the match to TRBD2 covers 10 bases. Germline-derived CDR1 and CDR2 are MNHEY and SVGAGI. The CDR3 length is 15 residues. The V segment lost 4 bases and the J segment 5 bases; nucleotides outside the gene matches: 7. The CDR3 region is CASSCSASGGETQYF. The CDR3 nucleotides are TGTGCCAGCAGTTGCTCGGCTAGCGGGGGTGAGACCCAGTACTTC.

This chain links TRBV4-3 with TRBJ2-4, with TRBD1 matching 7 bases. The DNA end is a closer match to TRBJ2-5, so the J assignment may be wrong. This CDR3 region has 15 residues. Germline CDR1 is LGHNA and CDR2 is YSLEER. DNA for the CDR3: TGCGCCAGCAGCCCCTCGACAGGGAAGTGGGAGACCCAGTACTTC. As protein: CASSPSTGKWETQYF.

The chain employs TRBV20-1 and TRBJ2-5; no reliable D call. The CDR3 loop spans 11 amino acids. Trimming shortened V by 6 bases and J by 2 bases, and 7 bases separated the two germline ends. The germline V gene encodes CDR1 DFQATT and CDR2 SNEGSKA (reference sequence). In nucleotides, the CDR3 is TGCAGTGCCCCAGCACAAGAGACCCAGTACTTC. This encodes CSAPAQETQYF.